The T cell receptor beta chain under discussion was sequenced for a study of T cells in Graves' hyperthyroidism and ophthalmopathy. Study results and caveats: Through a model of 13 V-J features, ophthalmopathy was separated from stable hyperthyroidism.

The PBMCs studied were ones that came from about 10 ml fresh peripheral blood. This clonotype was observed a handful of times. Its antigen is as yet unknown. TCR beta CDR3 regions were amplified from RNA. An initial round of RT-PCR targeting the TCR CDR3 relied on the HTBI primer set. TCRdb passed the multiplex PCR reads through MiXCR, listing each CDR3 protein once. Of about 500,000 distinct CDR3 sequences listed, approximately 15% were seen once; the top ten hold around 17%. Trimming removed 1 base from V and 6 bases from J; junction bases left unmatched: 11. The CDR3 has 16 amino acids. CDR1 LNHNV and CDR2 YYDKDF come from the germline V gene (reference sequence).

The sequencing sample was made of blood. The receptor was isolated from a woman younger than 35 with Graves' hyperthyroidism. The chain is built from TRBV15 and TRBJ1-1; 7 bases match TRBD1. The CDR3, as DNA: TGTGCCACCAGCAGAGGTCACAGGGGCCGGGGGCCTGAAGCTTTCTTT. Protein product: CATSRGHRGRGPEAFF.